These T cell receptor beta chains were read from a single sample in a study of blood T cells in healthy people across ages. Via MiXCR, TCRdb re-called the 5' RACE reads, giving one row per CDR3 protein. The table records roughly 680,000 distinct CDR3 sequences, roughly half of them present only once. Sample: blood. The receptors originated from a woman aged 80 or over in good health. Both conserved end residues are part of each CDR3.

V	J	CDR3
TRBV5-6	TRBJ2-3	CASSWRQGQADTQYF
TRBV4-2	TRBJ2-1	CASSQGYNAYNEQFF
TRBV28	TRBJ1-1	CASSPTLYDGGINTEAFF
TRBV15	TRBJ2-5	CATSRGLAQETQYF
TRBV24-1	TRBJ2-1	CATSDLGTSRNEQFF
TRBV10-3	TRBJ2-3	CAISESIGTDTQYF
TRBV4-1	TRBJ1-5	CASSQDPGVLTNQPQHF
TRBV29-1	TRBJ1-3	CSARGQGSGNTIYF
TRBV7-9	TRBJ2-7	CASSTLSGQGPSYEQYF
TRBV24-1	TRBJ2-5	CATSDFEGQARLTETQYF
TRBV12-3/TRBV12-4	TRBJ1-4	CASSFVPGGGTNEKLFF
TRBV6-6	TRBJ2-1	CASGQGGEQFF
TRBV7-7	TRBJ2-1	CASSLGTWALNEQFF
TRBV20-1	TRBJ2-7	CSARDRTRGQNEQYF
TRBV24-1	TRBJ2-1	CATSRGSSYNEQFF
TRBV7-9	TRBJ2-3	CASSLSSGTKDTQYF
TRBV9	TRBJ2-3	CASNTDEDTQYF
TRBV3-1	TRBJ2-1	CASSQDWREAEQFF
TRBV29-1	TRBJ1-4	CSGGDEKLFF
TRBV6-2/TRBV6-3	TRBJ2-1	CASSYSFGARFF
TRBV28	TRBJ2-1	CAITTAHNEQFF
TRBV10-3	TRBJ2-7	CAISGGDLKYF
TRBV7-2	TRBJ2-7	CASSSHRPTYEQYF
TRBV7-9	TRBJ1-3	CASSLANRPSSGNTIYF
TRBV4-2	TRBJ2-1	CASSPIGPGVDEQFF
TRBV7-3	TRBJ2-1	CASSPQSGGWFF
TRBV20-1	TRBJ1-5	CSVSGAGRNQPQHF
TRBV10-3	TRBJ1-2	CATTGGQGASNYGYTF
TRBV20-1	.	CSARDPGTGGREQYF
TRBV29-1	.	CSVDSSVGLGEQYF
TRBV5-1	TRBJ2-7	CASSLSQGWYEQYF
TRBV7-2	TRBJ2-3	CASSPRTSGGWTDTQYF
TRBV5-1	TRBJ1-2	CASSLGGSLSNYGYTF
TRBV25-1	TRBJ1-5	CASSEDTVGNQPQHF
TRBV7-2	.	CASMMGVTYEQYF
TRBV6-1	TRBJ2-3	CASRGTPTDTQYF
TRBV20-1	.	CSARLAGGKNEQYF
TRBV2	TRBJ2-1	CASSRDGNEQFF
TRBV7-2	TRBJ1-1	CASSRSTAWGTEAFF
TRBV20-1	TRBJ1-2	CSAKQNYGYTF
TRBV10-3	TRBJ2-3	CAISDISGAQQYF
TRBV4-3	TRBJ1-1	CASSQDLPAPNTEAFF
TRBV18	TRBJ2-1	CASSPTGGVSYNEQFF
TRBV6-1	TRBJ2-3	CASSEAGVRIDTQYF
TRBV3-1	TRBJ2-7	CASSHTTGQLSYEQYF